This T cell receptor (beta chain) comes out of a study of technical replicates of blood from several donors. Method: immunoSEQ multiplex PCR; TCRdb's copy keeps in-frame clones and lacks some. Here the sample spans over 75,000 clones, 97% being singletons. A single count supports this clone. This receptor was identified in a human donor in good health. The sequencing input was T cells isolated from PBMCs.

CDR3 DNA sequence: TGTGCCAGCAGCGGGACACCCTACGAGCAGTACTTC. Its protein is CASSGTPYEQYF. The rearrangement links TRBV6-5 to TRBJ2-7; weak D call: TRBD1 (6 bases). V dropped 6 bases and J dropped 2 bases, with 8 bases sitting between them. The germline gives CDR1 MNHEY, CDR2 SVGAGI. The CDR3 runs to 12 residues.